This TCR beta chain was observed in a study of T cells after yellow fever vaccination. The CDR3 is 13 amino acids. With V trimmed by 4 bases and J by 7 bases, 3 bases remained unmatched. Germline CDR1 is SGHVS and CDR2 is FQNEAQ. A process of 5'RACE template switching, which added a universal primer site and UMIs, was used to make TCR cDNA. TCRdb re-analysed the 5' RACE reads in MiXCR, keeping a single row per CDR3 protein. The table lists 350,000 to 450,000 distinct CDR3 sequences, around 6.4% of them singletons. General study findings and limits: A weaker secondary response peaked on day 5, the primary on day 15. Contamination by abundant bulk-population clonotypes could be present in FACS-sorted repertoires. Reappearance after the booster was seen for most primary-vaccination clones, at 96% CD4 and 85% to 90% CD8.

This clonotype has a count of ten or more. Its specificity is unknown. This TCR was sampled from a man younger than 45 who received the YFV17D yellow fever vaccine. The specimen was PBMCs, collected 5 days after the yellow fever booster vaccination. The V and J genes are TRBV7-8 and TRBJ2-1; 8 positions match TRBD2. CDR3 in amino acids: CASSSERGNEQFF. For the CDR3, the DNA is TGTGCCAGCAGCTCAGAGCGGGGGAATGAGCAGTTCTTC.